Below, one T cell receptor beta chain is given with its context. Participants came from 24 US areas, aged roughly 18 to 89 years. Measured with immunoSEQ multiplex PCR; TCRdb has only the in-frame clones, and not every one. Here the sample spans fewer than 200,000 clones, about 80% being singletons. This sample was taken from a study of blood T cell repertoires in COVID-19. About the research overall: In each case, the material was cDNA or gDNA derived from T cells, B-cell-depleted T cells, or PBMCs.

The receptor's source is an older woman in a cohort exposed to, infected with or recovered from COVID-19 (not recorded which). Sample: PBMCs or T cells enriched from blood (not recorded which).

For the CDR3, the DNA is TGTGCCAGCAATCTTAGGGCAGGGAACTATGGCTACACCTTC. Translation: CASNLRAGNYGYTF. The chain combines TRBV28 with TRBJ1-2; a weak D match, TRBD1 (5 bases). From germline, CDR1 is MDHEN and CDR2 SYDVKM. Trimming took 7 bases from V and 2 from J, leaving 14 bases between them. The length of the CDR3 is 14 residues.